The 26 T cell receptor beta chains below come from one sample, sequenced in a study of T cell responses to AZD1222 COVID-19 vaccine. The repertoire was sequenced with immunoSEQ multiplex PCR; TCRdb's copy has only in-frame clones and lacks some. The sample lists fewer than 150,000 clones; 80% to 90% were seen once. This specimen was peripheral blood, taken on day 0 of AZD1222 vaccination. The receptors come from an adult in good health.

The rearrangement uses TRBV5-4 and TRBJ2-7; TRBD2 aligns across 12 bases. In germline, CDR1 is SGHNT, CDR2 YYREEE (reference sequence). V shed 5 bases, J shed 3 bases, and the junction held 6 bases outside the gene matches. The CDR3 contains 15 residues. The CDR3 DNA is TGTGCCAGCAGTTACGGACTAGCGGGGAACTACGAGCAGTACTTC. It is translated as CASSYGLAGNYEQYF.

Here the CDR3 DNA reads TGCGCCAGCAGCGCACCGGAGGGACAGGGATATGGCTACACCTTC. It translates to CASSAPEGQGYGYTF. This chain uses TRBV5-1 with TRBJ1-2; 9 bases line up with TRBD1. The length of the CDR3 is 15 residues. The V gene end was trimmed by 4 bases and the J gene end by 5 bases; junction bases not matched to a gene: 9. Germline V gene lookup returns CDR1 SGHRS and CDR2 YFSETQ.

V usage is TRBV27 and J usage is TRBJ2-7, with D perhaps matching TRBD2 (7 bases). The length of the CDR3 is 14 residues. CDR1 and CDR2 from the germline V gene are MNHEY and SMNVEV (reference sequence). The V and J ends lost 5 bases and 12 bases respectively, with 23 bases between them. In DNA form, the CDR3 reads TGTGCCAGCAGTCCCGCCAACAGGGTGTGGGGGGGGTACTTC. Amino acid sequence: CASSPANRVWGGYF.

The CDR3 sequence is CASSLTGGLNTEAFF. DNA for the CDR3: TGTGCCAGCAGCTTAACCGGGGGCCTGAACACTGAAGCTTTCTTT. This chain connects TRBV7-8 to TRBJ1-1; maybe TRBD1 (6 bases). Trimming took off 2 bases at V and 0 bases at J, with 10 bases between the two ends. The CDR3 is made up of 15 amino acids. Per germline, CDR1 SGHVS and CDR2 FQNEAQ.

The gene calls are TRBV30 and TRBJ1-5; D ambiguous. In germline, CDR1 is GTSNPN, CDR2 SVGIG (reference sequence). Deletions cut 3 bases from V and 5 bases from J, with 11 bases between. CDR3 length: 13 amino acids. CDR3 protein: CAWSPHTDQPQHF. The CDR3 DNA follows: TGTGCCTGGAGCCCCCACACGGATCAGCCCCAGCATTTT.

The V gene is TRBV2, the J gene TRBJ2-3; D is possibly TRBD1 or TRBD2 (5 bases each). Trimming took off 4 bases at V and 1 base at J, with 12 bases between the two ends. The CDR3 covers 15 residues. The germline V gene has CDR1 SNHLY and CDR2 FYNNEI. The CDR3 loop reads CASSGKGTGTDTQYF. CDR3 DNA: TGTGCCAGCAGTGGCAAGGGGACGGGCACAGATACGCAGTATTTT.

The chain employs TRBV19 and TRBJ2-5, with a tentative D call TRBD1 (6 bases). The germline CDR1 and CDR2 sequences are LNHDA and SQIVND (reference sequence). There are 13 residues in the CDR3. The ends were cut back, 8 bases at V and 2 bases at J, with 12 bases in the middle. The CDR3 coding sequence is TGTGCCAGTGGTAGAGGGGGACAAGAGACCCAGTACTTC. This codes for CASGRGGQETQYF.

This chain joins TRBV24-1 and TRBJ1-5; a weak D match, TRBD1 (6 bases). The germline V and J ends were trimmed by 9 bases and 4 bases, with 9 bases remaining between them. Germline values: CDR1 KGHDR, CDR2 SFDVKD. The CDR3 spans 12 residues. Written as DNA, the CDR3 is TGTGCCACCGGACAGCCTAATCAGCCCCAGCATTTT. It translates to CATGQPNQPQHF.

The chain employs TRBV5-1 and TRBJ2-7; 11 nucleotides agree with TRBD2. Germline CDR1 is SGHRS and CDR2 is YFSETQ. V gave up 0 bases and J gave up 0 bases; unmatched junction bases: 8. The CDR3 length is 18 residues. The CDR3 sequence: CASSLEVAGGTHSYEQYF. CDR3 sequence (DNA): TGCGCCAGCAGCTTGGAAGTAGCGGGGGGGACCCACTCCTACGAGCAGTACTTC. The entire variable domain, with the rest obtained from reference TRBV5-1 and TRBJ2-7, is as follows: KAGVTQTPRYLIKTRGQQVTLSCSPISGHRSVSWYQQTPGQGLQFLFEYFSETQRNKGNFPGRFSGRQFSNSRSEMNVSTLELGDSALYLCASSLEVAGGTHSYEQYFGPGTRLTVT.

V gene TRBV7-9 combines with J gene TRBJ1-1, with D unresolved. The CDR3 spans 11 residues. V was trimmed by 10 bases and J by 4 bases, leaving 10 bases between them. Germline assignment: CDR1 SEHNR and CDR2 FQNEAQ (reference sequence). The CDR3 loop is CATTSSTEAFF. The CDR3, as DNA: TGTGCCACCACTTCCAGCACTGAAGCTTTCTTT.

In this sample, this clone turned up once. The rearrangement links TRBV30 to TRBJ1-5; the D is unclear. CDR1 is GTSNPN and CDR2 is SVGIG in the germline V gene (reference sequence). The CDR3 is 15 residues long. The ends were cut back, 3 bases at V and 4 bases at J, with 16 bases in the middle. CDR3 region: CAWRDPTRGNQPQHF. The CDR3 nucleotides read TGTGCCTGGAGGGACCCGACCAGAGGAAATCAGCCCCAGCATTTT.

In DNA, the CDR3 is TGCGCCAGCAGCCAAGGACGGGAGATCGGCACAGATACGCAGTATTTT. This encodes CASSQGREIGTDTQYF. The rearrangement uses TRBV4-1 and TRBJ2-3, with D perhaps matching TRBD2 (6 bases). This CDR3 comprises 16 residues. Trimming pared 1 base from V and 1 base from J, leaving 12 bases between. In germline, CDR1 is MGHRA, CDR2 YSYEKL.

This clone appeared a single time. V gene TRBV5-1 combines with J gene TRBJ1-5; D uncertain. The germline CDR1 and CDR2 sequences are SGHRS and YFSETQ. V lost 0 bases and J lost 0, with 1 base in between. The CDR3 spans 13 residues. CDR3 DNA: TGCGCCAGCAGCTTGGATAGCAATCAGCCCCAGCATTTT. Translating gives CASSLDSNQPQHF.

The rearrangement joins TRBV7-9 to TRBJ2-5; D assignment may be TRBD1 or TRBD2 (5 bases each). In germline, CDR1 is SEHNR, CDR2 FQNEAQ (reference sequence). Trimming pared 1 base from V and 5 bases from J, leaving 17 bases between. CDR3 length equals 16 residues. This chain's CDR3 is CASSLGARGTGETQYF. The DNA of the CDR3 is TGTGCCAGCAGCTTAGGTGCGAGGGGAACGGGGGAGACCCAGTACTTC.

Here the CDR3 DNA reads TGTGCCAGCAGCTTAGAAAGTAACACCATATATTTT. This encodes CASSLESNTIYF. The chain is built from TRBV7-9 and TRBJ1-3; D not certain. The CDR3 has 12 amino acids. With 1 base removed from V and 7 bases from J, the gap between germline ends came to 5 bases. CDR1 SEHNR and CDR2 FQNEAQ come from the germline V gene (reference sequence). Based on the CDR3 plus reference TRBV7-9 and TRBJ1-3, the full variable domain is DTGVSQNPRHKITKRGQNVTFRCDPISEHNRLYWYRQTLGQGPEFLTYFQNEAQLEKSRLLSDRFSAERPKGSFSTLEIQRTEQGDSAMYLCASSLESNTIYFGEGSWLTVV.

This clone was counted a few times. The rearrangement links TRBV7-9 to TRBJ2-7; D is undetermined. V was cut by 6 bases and J by 5 bases, with 20 bases left in between. Germline values: CDR1 SEHNR, CDR2 FQNEAQ (reference sequence). The CDR3 runs to 15 residues. The CDR3: CASSPKLRFSNEQYF. The CDR3 region has the DNA TGTGCCAGCAGTCCCAAGTTGCGGTTCTCAAACGAGCAGTACTTC.

The chain employs TRBV29-1 and TRBJ1-5; TRBD1 might be the D (5 bases). CDR3 length: 13 residues. V dropped 3 bases and J dropped 4 bases, with 10 bases sitting between them. The germline CDR1 and CDR2 sequences are SQVTM and ANQGSEA. In DNA form, the CDR3 reads TGCAGCGTTGAGTCGGGGCCTAATCAGCCCCAGCATTTT. Translated: CSVESGPNQPQHF.

The chain recombines TRBV27 with TRBJ2-7; 13 bases are a match to TRBD2. The V gene end was trimmed by 5 bases and the J gene end by 5 bases; junction bases not matched to a gene: 9. The length of the CDR3 is 16 residues. CDR1 and CDR2 (germline): MNHEY, SMNVEV (reference sequence). The CDR3 DNA reads TGTGCCAGCAGTGTACAGACTAGCGGGAGGCCCAACGAGCAGTACTTC. As protein: CASSVQTSGRPNEQYF.

This rearrangement joins TRBV28 to TRBJ2-7, with D tentatively TRBD1 (6 bases). CDR1 and CDR2 from the germline V gene are MDHEN and SYDVKM. The CDR3 has 14 amino acids. With 7 bases removed from V and 2 bases from J, the gap between germline ends came to 15 bases. The CDR3 region has the DNA TGTGCCAGCACCAATGCAGGGGAGACCTACGAGCAGTACTTC. It codes for CASTNAGETYEQYF.

The genes are TRBV11-2 and TRBJ2-5, with D perhaps matching TRBD2 (5 bases). Germline V gives CDR1 SGHAT, CDR2 FQNNGV. The CDR3 has 15 amino acids. V was clipped by 5 bases and J by 1 base, with 14 bases between them. CDR3 DNA sequence: TGTGCCAGCAGCCAGTGGGCCGGGATCCAAGAGACCCAGTACTTC. Translation: CASSQWAGIQETQYF.

This chain joins TRBV4-1 and TRBJ2-1, with 7 nucleotides matching TRBD2. Losses at the gene ends were 0 bases for V and 2 bases for J; bases not matched to a gene: 7. Germline V gene sequence: CDR1 MGHRA, CDR2 YSYEKL. The CDR3 has 17 amino acids. The CDR3 here is CASSQDRTGGTYNEQFF. CDR3 nucleotide sequence: TGCGCCAGCAGCCAAGATCGAACGGGAGGTACCTACAATGAGCAGTTCTTC.

The V call is TRBV29-1, the J call TRBJ1-2, with D maybe TRBD1 (6 bases). Germline CDR1 reads SQVTM; CDR2 reads ANQGSEA. Trimming stripped 1 base from V and 4 bases from J, with 13 bases between. There are 14 residues in the CDR3. This chain's CDR3 is CSVEVQGKSYGYTF. CDR3 sequence (DNA): TGCAGCGTTGAAGTCCAGGGGAAGAGCTATGGCTACACCTTC.

This clone was seen a few times. The chain combines TRBV7-3 with TRBJ2-1; 9 nucleotides agree with TRBD1. The CDR3 is 15 amino acids. With V trimmed by 5 bases and J by 4 bases, 6 bases remained unmatched. CDR1 is SGHTA, CDR2 FQGTGA, per germline. The CDR3 spells CASSPTGTGYNEQFF. The DNA of the CDR3 is TGTGCCAGCAGCCCCACCGGGACAGGGTACAATGAGCAGTTCTTC.

The chain has TRBV10-2 and TRBJ1-3; D is uncertain. This CDR3 has 16 amino acids. The V end was cut by 5 bases, the J end by 3 bases, with 17 bases between. Germline CDR1 and CDR2: WSHSY and SAAADI. As DNA, the CDR3 is TGCGCCAGCAGTAAGGCCGGGCAGCCAGGTGGAAACACCATATATTTT. It encodes CASSKAGQPGGNTIYF.

This clone came up once. The chain uses TRBV3-1 (or the pseudogene TRBV3-2) and TRBJ2-3, with D perhaps TRBD1 (5 bases). V dropped 4 bases and J dropped 0 bases, with 11 bases sitting between them. This CDR3 has 15 residues. Germline CDR1 LGHDT, CDR2 YNNKEL (reference sequence). The DNA for the CDR3 is TGTGCCAGCAGCCTGTCTAGGGGTAGCACAGATACGCAGTATTTT. This encodes CASSLSRGSTDTQYF.

V and J are TRBV9 and TRBJ2-2; D ambiguous. The germline V gene encodes CDR1 SGDLS and CDR2 YYNGEE. The CDR3 runs to 17 residues. The V end lost 3 bases, the J end lost 0 bases, and 15 bases lay between the germline ends. CDR3 DNA: TGTGCCAGCAGCGCCGACCCCGGCAGCGCGAACACCGGGGAGCTGTTTTTT. Its translation is CASSADPGSANTGELFF.